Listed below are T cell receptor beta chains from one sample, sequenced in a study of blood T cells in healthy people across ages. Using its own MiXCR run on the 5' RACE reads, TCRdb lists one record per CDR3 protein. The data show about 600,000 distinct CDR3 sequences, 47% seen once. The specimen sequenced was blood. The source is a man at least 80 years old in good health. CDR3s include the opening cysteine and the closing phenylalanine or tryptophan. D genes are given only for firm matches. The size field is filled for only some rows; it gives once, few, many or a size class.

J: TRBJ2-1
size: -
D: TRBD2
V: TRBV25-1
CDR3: CASTTSGGYNEQFF
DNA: TGTGCCAGCACCACTAGCGGGGGTTACAATGAGCAGTTCTTC

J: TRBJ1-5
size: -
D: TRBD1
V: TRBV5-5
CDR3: CASSFTGGDQPQHF
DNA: TGTGCCAGCAGCTTCACAGGGGGCGATCAGCCCCAGCATTTT

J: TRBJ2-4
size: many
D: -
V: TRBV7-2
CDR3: CASSPTGTSRISNIQYF
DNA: TGTGCCAGCAGCCCCACGGGGACGAGTAGGATTTCAAACATTCAGTACTTC

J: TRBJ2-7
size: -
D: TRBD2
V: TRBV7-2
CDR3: CASSLQAGGLYEQYF
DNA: TGTGCCAGCAGCTTACAAGCGGGAGGCCTCTACGAGCAGTACTTC

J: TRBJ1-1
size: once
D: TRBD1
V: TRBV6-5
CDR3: CASSLRTGGTEAFF
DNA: TGTGCCAGCAGCCTCAGGACAGGGGGCACTGAAGCTTTCTTT

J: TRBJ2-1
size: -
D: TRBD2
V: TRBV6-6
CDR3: CASSYLGGTSGRDEQFF
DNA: TGTGCCAGCAGTTACTTGGGGGGGACTAGCGGGAGGGATGAGCAGTTCTTC

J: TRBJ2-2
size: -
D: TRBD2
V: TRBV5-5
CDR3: CASSSAGVGTGELFF
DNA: TGTGCCAGCAGCTCCGCGGGGGTAGGAACCGGGGAGCTGTTTTTT

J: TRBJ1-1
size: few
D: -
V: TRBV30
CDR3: CAWGQGWTEAFF
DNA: TGTGCCTGGGGGCAGGGATGGACTGAAGCTTTCTTT

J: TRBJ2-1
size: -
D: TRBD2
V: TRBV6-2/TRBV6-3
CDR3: CASSWTRSGYNEQFF
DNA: TGTGCCAGCAGTTGGACTAGATCGGGCTACAATGAGCAGTTCTTC

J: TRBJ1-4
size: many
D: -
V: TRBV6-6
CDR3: CASSYLRTTNEKLFF
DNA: TGTGCCAGCAGTTATTTAAGGACAACTAATGAAAAACTGTTTTTT

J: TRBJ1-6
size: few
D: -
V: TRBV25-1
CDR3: CASSATTSSYNSPLHF
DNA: TGTGCCAGCAGTGCTACAACGAGCTCCTATAATTCACCCCTCCACTTT

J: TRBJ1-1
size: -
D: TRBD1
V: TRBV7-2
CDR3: CASTAGTANTEAFF
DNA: TGTGCCAGCACCGCAGGGACAGCGAACACTGAAGCTTTCTTT

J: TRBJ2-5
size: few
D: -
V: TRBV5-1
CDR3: CASSLAGGSRQETQYF
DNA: TGCGCCAGCAGCTTGGCCGGCGGTTCCAGGCAAGAGACCCAGTACTTC

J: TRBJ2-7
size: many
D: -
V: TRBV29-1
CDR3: CSVEQLTSYEQYF
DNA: TGCAGCGTTGAACAATTGACATCCTACGAGCAGTACTTC

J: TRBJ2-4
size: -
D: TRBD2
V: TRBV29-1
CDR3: CSVEDRGTSGNRGAKNIQYF
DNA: TGCAGCGTTGAAGATCGCGGGACTAGCGGTAATCGGGGGGCCAAAAACATTCAGTACTTC

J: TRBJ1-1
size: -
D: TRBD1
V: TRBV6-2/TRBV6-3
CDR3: CASRPGGAGTEAFF
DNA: TGTGCCAGCAGACCAGGGGGCGCAGGGACTGAAGCTTTCTTT

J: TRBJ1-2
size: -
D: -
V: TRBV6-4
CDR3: CASSSWGYTF
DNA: TGTGCCAGCAGCTCTTGGGGCTACACCTTC

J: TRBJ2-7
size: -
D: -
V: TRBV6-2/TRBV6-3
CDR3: CASYDFTGKGVQYF
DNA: TGTGCCAGCTACGACTTTACGGGGAAAGGGGTGCAGTACTTC

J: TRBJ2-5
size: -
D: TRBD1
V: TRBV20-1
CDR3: CSAPPADRDNEQYF
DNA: TGCAGTGCCCCCCCGGCGGACAGGGACAATGAGCAGTACTTC

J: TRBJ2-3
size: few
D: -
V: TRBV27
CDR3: CASSMREASTDTQYF
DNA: TGTGCCAGCAGCATGAGGGAGGCTAGCACAGATACGCAGTATTTT

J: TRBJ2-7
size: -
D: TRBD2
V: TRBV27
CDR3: CASSLELGGSSEQYF
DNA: TGTGCCAGCAGTTTAGAGCTAGGCGGGAGTAGCGAGCAGTACTTC

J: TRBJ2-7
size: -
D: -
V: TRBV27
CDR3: CASSLMGGEQYF
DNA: TGTGCCAGCAGTTTAATGGGGGGCGAGCAGTACTTC

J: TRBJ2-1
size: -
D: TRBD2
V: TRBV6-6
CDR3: CASSYSAGEPLNEQFF
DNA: TGTGCCAGCAGTTACTCGGCGGGGGAGCCTCTCAATGAGCAGTTCTTC

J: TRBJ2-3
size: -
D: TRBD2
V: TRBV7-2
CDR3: CASSLTYSGGAADTQYF
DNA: TGTGCCAGCAGCTTAACTTATAGCGGGGGGGCCGCAGATACGCAGTATTTT

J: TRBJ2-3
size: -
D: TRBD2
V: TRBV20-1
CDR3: CSASFPGGAKTDTQYF
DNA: TGCAGTGCTAGCTTCCCGGGGGGAGCCAAAACAGATACGCAGTATTTT

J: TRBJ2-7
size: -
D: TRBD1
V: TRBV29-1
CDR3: CSVEGDRAYEQYF
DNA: TGCAGCGTCGAGGGGGACAGGGCCTACGAGCAGTACTTC

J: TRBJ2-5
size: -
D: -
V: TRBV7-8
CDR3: CASSLGRRTQETQYF
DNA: TGTGCCAGCAGCTTAGGACGGCGAACCCAAGAGACCCAGTACTTC

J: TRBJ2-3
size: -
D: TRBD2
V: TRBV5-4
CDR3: CASSTGGSTHTDTQYF
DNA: TGTGCCAGCAGCACGGGGGGTTCTACGCACACAGATACGCAGTATTTT